The T cell receptor beta chain described here comes from a study of T cells after yellow fever vaccination. TCR cDNA, made by 5'RACE template switching, carried an added universal primer site and UMIs. TCRdb re-derived calls from the 5' RACE reads in MiXCR, one entry per CDR3 protein. The sample has 600,000 to 750,000 distinct CDR3 sequences, more than 9% seen once. Findings of the study overall: Most primary-vaccination clones reappeared after the booster (about 97% CD4, approximately 88% CD8). Clonotypes appearing in both CD4 and CD8 compartments existed, and their share was small.

This clonotype has just a few counts. Its antigen is undetermined. V gave up 6 bases and J gave up 0 bases, with 14 bases separating them. Per the germline V gene, CDR1 is DFQATT and CDR2 is SNEGSKA (reference sequence). The CDR3 spans 14 residues. This TCR was recovered from a man aged 30 to 39 who received the YFV17D yellow fever vaccine. V usage is TRBV20-1 and J usage is TRBJ2-5; D not certain. The material sequenced was PBMCs, taken on the day of the yellow fever booster vaccination. The CDR3, as DNA: TGCAGTGCCCTTATGGGCACCAACCAAGAGACCCAGTACTTC. It is translated as CSALMGTNQETQYF.